The present entry profiles one T cell receptor (beta chain) with its context. This clone has only a few counts. Its cognate antigen has yet to be identified. Nothing much larger sits one base from this clone, and base qualities are not available. The record originates from a study of blood T cell repertoires in COVID-19 (dated by TCRdb to about 2020). At the level of the whole study: The collaborator samples originated in the United States, Italy and Spain and spanned the acute and convalescent phases of COVID-19. The material from the prospective study consisted of cDNA or gDNA derived from T cells, B-cell-depleted T cells, or PBMCs. Deeply sampled blood TCRbeta repertoires from subjects exposed to, actively infected with, or recovered from COVID-19 were included in the dataset. The repertoires were released in a freely available public database meant as a resource for research on the immune response to SARS-CoV-2. The samples were drawn from the first 160 participants of the ongoing ImmuneRACE study and from more than 1,000 subjects provided by 6 global collaborators. The sample metadata nearly always contained a de-identified subject ID, COVID-19 status, age in years and sex. Where available, HLA class I and class II types were taken from metadata supplied by the sample provider and were not determined by assay-based typing. On the study overall, not on this receptor specifically: How much clinical and demographic metadata was included differed by source and by participant, and the metadata was provided uncurated.

CDR1 MNHNY and CDR2 SVGAGI were looked up in the germline V gene (reference sequence). Germline trimming amounts to 6 bases on V and 7 bases on J, with 11 as the count of junction bases outside the gene matches. The CDR3 has 15 amino acids, counting the end cysteine and phenylalanine. Only the CDR3 region is kept as DNA, spanning 45 bases read in frame from base 1. One collaborating source in Seattle enrolled patients during active infection and followed them longitudinally through the course of disease. Each collaborating institution followed its own protocols to collect whole blood in K2EDTA tubes. For TCRbeta analysis, collaborators shipped samples as frozen whole blood, isolated PBMCs, or DNA extracted from either of those sample types. TCRbeta CDR3 regions were amplified from genomic DNA by means of the immunoSEQ Assay, a bias-controlled multiplex PCR. Processing in the source paper ran as follows. Within the assay, amplification of reference gene primers was used to estimate how many nucleated cells each sample contained. To quantify the absolute abundance of each unique TCRbeta CDR3 rearrangement, sequence reads were collapsed and filtered. For each sample, productive Simpson clonality was calculated as the square root of Simpson's diversity index across productive rearrangements. TCRdb mirrors the immuneACCESS table, restricted to in-frame sequences. Some clones are absent from its copies; in checked studies, under half trace to an unresolved V gene, and the reason for the others is unknown. The V and J calls and clone size were taken over from that table, and D and trimming were inferred from the DNA. The sample includes approximately 200,000 clones, with about three quarters observed a single time. 12% of the sample comes from the top ten.

The source of this sequence is an elderly woman with COVID-19, enrolled during active disease. This chain joins TRBV6-6 to TRBJ2-3; 9 bases in the junction line up with TRBD2. The sequenced material came from peripheral blood. The CDR3 protein is CASSPPSGGTNTQYF. The bases are TGTGCCAGCAGCCCCCCCAGCGGGGGGACAAATACGCAGTATTTT.